Included here is one TCR beta chain sequence, with context. The source of the sample is a study of siplizumab effects on memory and regulatory T cells. Some clones are missing from TCRdb's copy, which holds only in-frame ones; the method was immunoSEQ multiplex PCR. The sample comprises 100,000 or so clones, approximately 94% of which are singletons, and 0.55% to 0.65% rests with the top ten. This CDR3 has 14 amino acids. Trimming took 3 bases from V and 9 from J, leaving 12 bases between them. The germline V gene encodes CDR1 MDHEN and CDR2 SYDVKM. Sample: Tregs sorted from blood. This receptor was obtained from a human donor in good health. The rearrangement joins TRBV28 to TRBJ1-6; possibly TRBD1 for D (5 bases). The CDR3 region has the DNA TGTGCCAGCAGTTTGGAGTTCAGGGTTTCACCCCTCCACTTT. Its protein product is CASSLEFRVSPLHF.